This paragraph reports one T cell receptor beta chain. Alongside a J-beta primer mix, a sample-barcoded 5' primer served in a second PCR lasting roughly 7 to 12 cycles. MiXCR was run by TCRdb on the 5' RACE reads, yielding one entry per CDR3 protein. The sample has 550,000 to 600,000 distinct CDR3 sequences, around 48% seen once. The sample comes from a study of blood T cells in healthy people across ages. The sample providers were healthy Caucasian people from Russia, aged roughly 6 to 90. CDR1 and CDR2 from the germline V gene are SNHLY and FYNNEI. The CDR3 loop spans 16 amino acids. V gave up 6 bases and J gave up 3 bases; unmatched junction bases: 5.

Sequencing input: blood. The chain employs TRBV2 and TRBJ2-3, with TRBD2 matching over 14 bases. The TCR comes from a man older than 75 in good health. The DNA for the CDR3 is TGTGCCAGCAGGGTCAGGACTAGCGGGGGGACAGATACGCAGTATTTT. Its protein is CASRVRTSGGTDTQYF.